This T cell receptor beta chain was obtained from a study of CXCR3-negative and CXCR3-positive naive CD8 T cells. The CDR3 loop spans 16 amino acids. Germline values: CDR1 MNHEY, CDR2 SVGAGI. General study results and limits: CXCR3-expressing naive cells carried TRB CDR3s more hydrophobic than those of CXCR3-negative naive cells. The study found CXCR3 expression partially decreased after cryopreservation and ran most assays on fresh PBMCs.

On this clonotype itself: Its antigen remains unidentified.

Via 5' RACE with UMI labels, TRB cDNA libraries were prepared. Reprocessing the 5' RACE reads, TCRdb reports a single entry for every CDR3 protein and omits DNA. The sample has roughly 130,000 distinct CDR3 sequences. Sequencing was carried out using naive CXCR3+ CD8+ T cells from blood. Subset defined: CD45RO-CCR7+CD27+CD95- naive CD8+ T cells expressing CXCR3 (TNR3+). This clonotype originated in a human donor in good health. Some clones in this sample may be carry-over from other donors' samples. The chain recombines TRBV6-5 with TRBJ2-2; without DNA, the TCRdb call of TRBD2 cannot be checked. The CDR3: CASNLAGGTPLGELFF.